Below are 28 T cell receptor beta chains sequenced from a single sample in a study of T cell clonality in common variable immunodeficiency. Clones were read by immunoSEQ multiplex PCR, and TCRdb kept only the in-frame ones, dropping some. Observed are some 38,000 clones, no singletons, with the top ten taking around 2.6%. The material sequenced was peripheral blood mononuclear cells. The receptors shown here come from a person aged 18 to 75 in good health.

This clone appeared many times. The read falls 3 residues short of the CDR3 end, and the missing part is taken from the germline J gene. The J gene is TRBJ2-5, the V gene TRBV7-9, with 9 positions matching TRBD2. V was clipped by 6 bases and J by 1 base; unmatched bases: 3. The CDR3 loop spans 14 amino acids. Germline V gives CDR1 SEHNR, CDR2 FQNEAQ (reference sequence). The CDR3 loop is CASSWTSAQETQYF. The CDR3 bases that were read are TGTGCCAGCAGTTGGACTAGCGCCCAAGAGACC.

In its sample, this clone was seen many times. CDR3 loop: CSAPRELAGYEQYF. The DNA read from the CDR3 is TGCAGTGCCCCCAGGGAACTAGCGGGATACGAG. This chain uses TRBV20-1 with TRBJ2-7; 10 nucleotides match TRBD2. The sequenced fragment ends 3 residues before the CDR3 boundary, so the rest is inferred from the germline J gene. The germline gives CDR1 DFQATT, CDR2 SNEGSKA (reference sequence). This CDR3 is built from 14 residues. The J segment lost 4 bases and the V segment lost 6 bases, leaving 9 bases of the junction unmatched.

This clone was observed many times. The CDR3 extends 3 residues past the end of the read, so its final part is completed from the germline J gene. This chain links TRBV7-9 with TRBJ2-4, with D possibly TRBD2 on 6 matching bases. This CDR3 contains 12 residues. Germline CDR1 is SEHNR and CDR2 is FQNEAQ (reference sequence). The part of the CDR3 DNA that was read is TGTGCCAGCAGCTTAGCGTCGGGGGTT. It is translated as CASSLASGV. The whole CDR3 protein is CASSLASGVQYF.

This clone has at least ten counts. CDR3 sequence reads: CASSLAGQVRGELFF. CDR3 bases read: TGTGCCAGCAGCTTAGCTGGACAGGTCCGTGGGGAG. This chain joins TRBV7-2 and TRBJ2-2; TRBD1 aligns across 7 bases. Read sequence stops 3 residues before the CDR3 end, and the germline J gene provides the missing end. CDR3 length equals 15 residues. Germline CDR1 and CDR2: SGHTA and FQGNSA. V shed 0 bases and J 8 bases; nucleotides not matched to a gene: 6.

This clone was observed many times. The read finishes 3 residues shy of the CDR3 end, and the germline J gene is used to complete it. The chain recombines TRBV11-2 with TRBJ2-2; tentative D call: TRBD1 (5 bases). CDR1 is SGHAT and CDR2 is FQNNGV in the germline V gene. Trimming left V 5 bases short and J 4 bases short, with 11 bases between. The CDR3 has 14 amino acids. CDR3: CASSPQGPTGELFF. Incomplete CDR3 DNA: TGTGCCAGCAGCCCCCAGGGTCCCACCGGGGAG.

The table lists this clone with many counts. The sequence runs out 3 residues before the end of the CDR3; the remainder is reconstructed from the germline J gene. The chain has TRBV12-3 or TRBV12-4 and TRBJ2-5, with unresolved D. The germline V and J ends were trimmed by 6 bases and 6 bases, with 11 bases remaining between them. The CDR3 has 12 amino acids. CDR3 DNA (partial): TGTGCCAGCAGGTACGCCGGTCAGACC. Its translation: CASRYAGQT. The full-length CDR3 reads as CASRYAGQTQYF.

This clone was detected many times. The read terminates 3 residues before the CDR3 end, so the remaining end is supplied by the germline J gene. The chain links TRBV7-7 to TRBJ2-5; D is perhaps TRBD2 (6 bases). This CDR3 is built from 15 residues. Germline CDR1 SSHAT, CDR2 FNYEAQ (reference sequence). Trimming shortened V by 0 bases and J by 2 bases, and 10 bases separated the two germline ends. CDR3: CASSLAGTSQETQYF. The CDR3 bases that were read are TGTGCCAGCAGCTTAGCAGGGACTTCGCAAGAGACC.

This clone came up a few times. With the read ending 3 residues before the CDR3 end, the germline J gene is used to fill in that end. The chain employs TRBV19 and TRBJ1-2; 7 bases match TRBD1. Germline V gene data show CDR1 as LNHDA and CDR2 as SQIVND (reference sequence). The trim removed 7 bases at V and 4 bases at J, leaving 6 bases unmatched. The CDR3 totals 13 residues. The DNA read from the CDR3 is TGTGCCAGTACCCCGACAGGGTCCTATGGC. It encodes CASTPTGSYG. The complete CDR3 protein is CASTPTGSYGYTF.

This clone appeared many times. The observed sequence ends 3 residues before the CDR3 terminus, with the missing tail filled in from the germline J gene. The chain couples TRBV4-2 to TRBJ2-2; TRBD2 matches 9 bases. V was clipped by 0 bases and J by 7 bases; unmatched bases: 12. Germline V gives CDR1 LGHNA, CDR2 YNFKEQ. The CDR3 has 18 amino acids. The sequenced CDR3 bases are TGTGCCAGCAGCCAAGAGAAACTAGCGGGTATCGCTGTCGGGGAG. The encoded protein is CASSQEKLAGIAVGE. The whole CDR3 protein is CASSQEKLAGIAVGELFF.

This clone has ten or more counts. The read terminates 3 residues before the CDR3 end, so the remaining end is supplied by the germline J gene. The V call is TRBV28, the J call TRBJ1-2, with D hard to call. This CDR3 region has 15 residues. Germline CDR1 and CDR2: MDHEN and SYDVKM. V lost 10 bases, J lost 4 bases, and 22 bases lay in between. The CDR3 loop reads CAIPGRTAAGYGYTF. The covered CDR3 bases are TGTGCCATCCCGGGCCGAACAGCGGCGGGCTATGGC.

At least ten counts were recorded for this clone. The read ends 3 residues shy of where the CDR3 ends; the end is completed using the germline J gene. This chain joins TRBV2 and TRBJ2-3; D gene unclear. Germline V gene data show CDR1 as SNHLY and CDR2 as FYNNEI. CDR3 length: 12 amino acids. The V gene lost 6 bases and the J gene lost 3 bases, with 7 bases spanning the gap. CDR3 protein: CASRSETDTQYF. The sequenced CDR3 bases are TGTGCCAGCAGATCAGAGACAGATACG.

This clone was observed at least ten times. Coverage ceases 3 residues before the CDR3 finishes, and the germline J gene fills in the end. V is TRBV7-9 and J is TRBJ1-1; 10 bases agree with TRBD1. Germline lookup yields CDR1 SEHNR and CDR2 FQNEAQ (reference sequence). This CDR3 is 14 amino acids long. Losses at the gene ends were 5 bases for V and 6 bases for J; bases not matched to a gene: 6. CDR3 sequence reads: CASSPTGGGAEAFF. The CDR3 DNA, read in part, is TGTGCCAGCAGCCCGACAGGGGGCGGTGCTGAA. Variable domain in full (rest from reference TRBV7-9 and TRBJ1-1): DTGVSQNPRHKITKRGQNVTFRCDPISEHNRLYWYRQTLGQGPEFLTYFQNEAQLEKSRLLSDRFSAERPKGSFSTLEIQRTEQGDSAMYLCASSPTGGGAEAFFGQGTRLTVV.

The sample holds a few counts of this clone. Coverage ceases 3 residues before the CDR3 finishes, and the germline J gene fills in the end. This chain joins TRBV2 and TRBJ1-5; TRBD1 matches at 8 bases. Germline V CDR1 and CDR2: SNHLY, FYNNEI. CDR3 size: 13 residues. V lost 6 bases to trimming and J lost 4 bases; unmatched junction nucleotides: 2. Incomplete CDR3 DNA: TGTGCCAGCAGAGGACAGGGTAATCAGCCC. Protein product: CASRGQGNQP. The complete CDR3 protein is CASRGQGNQPQHF.

This clone showed up many times. The read is 3 residues too short to cover the CDR3 end, so that end is filled in from the germline J gene. V and J are TRBV4-1 and TRBJ2-3; no clear D gene. The CDR3 spans 16 residues. V was clipped by 1 base and J by 0 bases, with 11 bases between them. CDR1 is MGHRA, CDR2 YSYEKL, per germline. The chain's CDR3 is CASSQALAASTDTQYF. The CDR3 DNA, read in part, is TGCGCCAGCAGCCAAGCCTTGGCGGCTAGCACAGATACG.

This clone was found many times. The read stops 3 residues short of the end of the CDR3; the missing end is completed from the germline J gene. The chain joins TRBV12-3 or TRBV12-4 to TRBJ2-1, with D perhaps matching TRBD1 (6 bases). The CDR3 length is 13 residues. V shed 10 bases and J shed 6 bases, with 16 bases lying between them. Here the CDR3 reads CATLGTPINEQFF. Incomplete CDR3 DNA: TGTGCCACCCTCGGGACACCCATCAATGAG.

This clone was recorded at least ten times. Coverage ceases 3 residues before the CDR3 finishes, and the germline J gene fills in the end. The chain uses TRBV2 and TRBJ2-1, with 11 bases that match TRBD1. J was trimmed by 2 bases and V by 4 bases; bases with no gene match: 1. The germline gives CDR1 SNHLY, CDR2 FYNNEI. This CDR3 spans 15 amino acids. The CDR3 DNA, read in part, is TGTGCCAGCAGTGGGACAGGGGGCACCTACAATGAG. It is translated as CASSGTGGTYNE. The whole CDR3 reads CASSGTGGTYNEQFF.

This clone occurred many times. Read data end 3 residues before the CDR3 end; the end is taken from the germline J gene. The chain is built from TRBV18 and TRBJ2-7; 9 nucleotides match TRBD1. The CDR3 has 15 amino acids. Trimming removed 0 bases from V and 4 bases from J; junction bases left unmatched: 4. CDR1 is KGHSH and CDR2 is LQKENI in the germline V gene. The CDR3 protein is CASSPPSGQGYEQYF. The sequenced part of the CDR3 DNA is TGTGCCAGCTCACCACCTTCCGGACAGGGGTACGAG.

To note about this clone: Coverage ceases 3 residues before the CDR3 finishes, and the germline J gene fills in the end. V is TRBV7-9 and J is TRBJ1-2; 9 nucleotides agree with TRBD1. Germline CDR1 SEHNR, CDR2 FQNEAQ (reference sequence). This CDR3 is 15 amino acids long. The CDR3 sequence is CASSLISDRGYDYTF. The sequenced part of the CDR3 DNA is TGTGCCAGCAGCTTAATTTCGGACAGGGGCTACGAC.

This clone was found many times. The sequence runs out 3 residues before the end of the CDR3; the remainder is reconstructed from the germline J gene. The V call is TRBV30, the J call TRBJ1-1, with 7 nucleotides matching TRBD1. CDR1 is GTSNPN, CDR2 SVGIG, per germline (reference sequence). The trim removed 3 bases at V and 1 base at J, leaving 14 bases unmatched. The CDR3 has 17 amino acids. CDR3 bases read: TGTGCCTGGAGCGCAAGGGACAGCGGAACGGCGAACACTGAA. Protein sequence: CAWSARDSGTANTE. The full CDR3 sequence reads CAWSARDSGTANTEAFF.

There are many counts of this clone. The read ends 3 residues before the CDR3 terminus; that terminus is restored from the germline J gene. V gene TRBV20-1 combines with J gene TRBJ2-7; 10 nucleotides line up with TRBD2. CDR1 and CDR2 (germline): DFQATT, SNEGSKA (reference sequence). Germline trimming cut 3 bases from V and 3 bases from J; bases unmatched to any gene: 2. The CDR3 is 13 residues long. The CDR3 DNA, read in part, is TGCAGTGCTAGGGGGACTAGCGACTACGAG. Translation gives CSARGTSDYE. Given in full, the CDR3 is CSARGTSDYEQYF.

This clone was seen repeatedly, ten times or more. The DNA ends 3 residues before the CDR3 does, and the rest of the CDR3 is filled in from the germline J gene. J is TRBJ1-2 and V is TRBV19; no firm D call. The CDR3 is 14 amino acids. The germline V gene has CDR1 LNHDA and CDR2 SQIVND (reference sequence). The V and J ends lost 7 bases and 3 bases respectively, with 15 bases between them. CDR3 amino acids: CASTLFGVDYGYTF. The part of the CDR3 DNA that was read is TGTGCCAGTACCTTATTCGGGGTCGACTATGGC.

This clone showed up many times. The CDR3 extends 3 residues past the end of the read, so its final part is completed from the germline J gene. This chain joins TRBV18 and TRBJ2-1; the D is unclear. The germline CDR1 and CDR2 sequences are KGHSH and LQKENI. The CDR3 totals 13 residues. V dropped 5 bases and J dropped 5 bases, with 10 bases sitting between them. The DNA read from the CDR3 is TGTGCCAGCTCAAACACCCAGGACAATGAG. It codes for CASSNTQDNE. In full, the CDR3 reads CASSNTQDNEQFF.

At least ten counts were recorded for this clone. The read comes to an end 3 residues before the CDR3 does, leaving the germline J gene to fill in the end. This rearrangement joins TRBV30 to TRBJ1-2, with 7 bases aligning to TRBD1. V lost 5 bases, J lost 5 bases, and 8 bases stayed unmatched. The CDR3 has 13 amino acids. In germline, CDR1 is GTSNPN, CDR2 SVGIG (reference sequence). The CDR3 here is CAWRRQGGYGYTF. The DNA read from the CDR3 is TGTGCCTGGCGCCGACAGGGAGGTTATGGC.

The table lists this clone with a few counts. The sequenced fragment ends 3 residues before the CDR3 boundary, so the rest is inferred from the germline J gene. The chain uses TRBV10-2 and TRBJ1-3, with D maybe TRBD1 (6 bases). V lost 4 bases to trimming and J lost 0 bases, with 10 bases between them. CDR1 WSHSY and CDR2 SAAADI come from the germline V gene. This CDR3 is 15 amino acids long. The CDR3 bases that were read are TGCGCCAGCAGTGCAGGGGCTAACTCTGGAAACACC. It is translated as CASSAGANSGNT. The full CDR3 protein reads CASSAGANSGNTIYF.

In its sample, this clone was seen many times. The read ends 3 residues shy of where the CDR3 ends; the end is completed using the germline J gene. The J gene is TRBJ1-1, the V gene TRBV19, with D unresolved. Germline V CDR1 and CDR2: LNHDA, SQIVND (reference sequence). CDR3 size: 13 residues. V dropped 8 bases and J dropped 0 bases, with 10 bases sitting between them. This CDR3 is CASRLTLNTEAFF. Partial CDR3 DNA: TGTGCCAGTCGATTGACACTGAACACTGAA.

This clone has a count of ten or more. The sequenced fragment ends 3 residues before the CDR3 boundary, so the rest is inferred from the germline J gene. The chain carries TRBV30 and TRBJ2-1; D call uncertain. This CDR3 comprises 11 residues. V gave up 4 bases and J gave up 4 bases, with 5 bases separating them. Germline loops: CDR1 GTSNPN, CDR2 SVGIG (reference sequence). The CDR3 is CAWTTYNEQFF. CDR3 DNA (partial): TGTGCCTGGACCACTTACAATGAG.

This clone came up many times. The CDR3 goes on 3 residues after the read ends, and that part is filled in from the germline J gene. The chain joins TRBV12-3 or TRBV12-4 to TRBJ2-1; 8 positions agree with TRBD1. The CDR3 is 12 amino acids. The ends lost 6 bases at V and 9 bases at J; junction bases unmatched: 4. The sequenced CDR3 bases are TGTGCCAGCAGCCTACAGGGGGGTGAG. Its protein product is CASSLQGGE. The CDR3, in full, reads CASSLQGGEQFF.

This clone turned up a few times. The CDR3 is cut off 3 residues early in the read; its end comes from the germline J gene. The chain uses TRBV19 and TRBJ1-2, with 7 bases matching TRBD1. This CDR3 comprises 15 residues. Germline-derived CDR1 and CDR2 are LNHDA and SQIVND (reference sequence). CDR3 loop: CASSPFMTGQYDYTF. Incomplete CDR3 DNA: TGTGCCAGTAGCCCGTTCATGACAGGGCAATACGAC.